A single sample gave rise to the 23 T cell receptor beta chains below, sequenced in a study of shared clonotypes between healthy human individuals. The assay was immunoSEQ multiplex PCR, and TCRdb's table has in-frame clones only and misses some. The table lists some 500,000 clones, around three quarters of them singletons. The sample taken for sequencing was PBMCs. Receptors originate from a woman aged 40 to 50 in good health. Some clones in this sample may be carry-over from other donors' samples.

The J gene is TRBJ2-7, the V gene TRBV30; the match to TRBD1 covers 8 bases. V was pared by 3 bases and J by 3 bases, with 4 bases of the junction left unmatched. In germline, CDR1 is GTSNPN, CDR2 SVGIG (reference sequence). The CDR3 has 13 amino acids. CDR3 bases: TGTGCCTGGAGCCCGGGACAGGACTACGAGCAGTACTTC. It codes for CAWSPGQDYEQYF.

This clone was seen only once. At the DNA level, this CDR3 is encoded by other sequences in the same sample as well. V and J are TRBV7-9 and TRBJ2-7, with D hard to call. CDR1 and CDR2 (germline): SEHNR, FQNEAQ (reference sequence). V lost 1 base to trimming and J lost 2 bases, with 6 bases between them. The CDR3 is 13 amino acids. CDR3 region: CASSLGVAYEQYF. The CDR3 DNA sequence: TGTGCCAGCAGCTTAGGGGTGGCCTACGAGCAGTACTTC.

This clone has just a few counts. This chain connects TRBV7-2 to TRBJ2-7; TRBD1 matches at 7 bases. Trimming at V came to 5 bases and at J to 4 bases, leaving 8 bases not matched to a gene. CDR1 is SGHTA and CDR2 is FQGNSA in the germline V gene. This CDR3 comprises 14 residues. The CDR3 region has the DNA TGTGCCAGCAGCCCAATAAGGGGACAGTACGAGCAGTACTTC. Protein sequence: CASSPIRGQYEQYF.

This rearrangement joins TRBV7-2 to TRBJ2-5; 11 nucleotides line up with TRBD2. V lost 3 bases and J lost 5; bases outside the gene matches: 8. Per germline, CDR1 SGHTA and CDR2 FQGNSA. The CDR3 runs 16 residues. The CDR3 DNA reads TGTGCCAGCAGCTTTAATAGCGGGAGGGTAGGGGAGACCCAGTACTTC. Its protein is CASSFNSGRVGETQYF.

A word on this clone: This could be a read error, since a much larger clone is one nucleotide away. This sequence joins TRBV6-1 and TRBJ2-3, with 10 bases aligning to TRBD2. This CDR3 region has 15 residues. Germline V lookup: CDR1 MNHNS, CDR2 SASEGT. With V trimmed by 3 bases and J by 3 bases, 3 bases remained unmatched. The CDR3: CASSDSGRATDTQYF. The CDR3 DNA reads TGTGCCAGCAGTGACAGCGGGAGGGCAACAGATACGCAGTATTTT.

The chain is built from TRBV29-1 and TRBJ2-1; TRBD1 matches 10 bases. Germline V lookup: CDR1 SQVTM, CDR2 ANQGSEA. Trimming at V came to 6 bases and at J to 11 bases, leaving 10 bases not matched to a gene. CDR3 length equals 13 residues. CDR3 DNA sequence: TGCAGCGTAGCCGGGACAGGGGCGCTTCAGCAGTTCTTC. As protein: CSVAGTGALQQFF.

The chain is built from TRBV28 and TRBJ1-1, with a tentative D call TRBD1 (5 bases). CDR1 is MDHEN, CDR2 SYDVKM, per germline. V was pared by 7 bases and J by 5 bases, with 20 bases between. The CDR3 totals 15 residues. CDR3 region: CASISIRVGKTEAFF. Here the CDR3 DNA reads TGTGCCAGCATCTCCATCAGGGTTGGAAAAACTGAAGCTTTCTTT.

The chain is built from TRBV28 and TRBJ1-2; D gene unclear. Trimming cost V 7 bases and J 8 bases, with 11 bases left between them. CDR1 and CDR2 (germline): MDHEN, SYDVKM. The CDR3 has 11 amino acids. CDR3 loop: CASNGERGYTF. The DNA of the CDR3 is TGTGCCAGCAATGGGGAGAGGGGCTACACCTTC.

This clone has only a few counts. This chain uses TRBV5-1 with TRBJ1-2; TRBD1 agrees at 7 bases. Germline V lookup: CDR1 SGHRS, CDR2 YFSETQ. V was clipped by 4 bases and J by 4 bases; unmatched bases: 13. The length of the CDR3 is 16 residues. This CDR3 is CASSPPTGIRGYGYTF. For the CDR3, the DNA is TGCGCCAGCAGCCCACCGACAGGGATAAGGGGCTATGGCTACACCTTC.

This clone has just a few counts. The chain is built from TRBV5-4 and TRBJ2-5; D perhaps matches TRBD2 (6 bases). Germline loops: CDR1 SGHNT, CDR2 YYREEE (reference sequence). V was trimmed by 4 bases and J by 0 bases, leaving 13 bases between them. The CDR3 length is 15 residues. The chain's CDR3 is CASSSGGGYQETQYF. CDR3 sequence (DNA): TGTGCCAGCAGCAGTGGAGGAGGGTACCAAGAGACCCAGTACTTC.

This clone was observed a single time. The germline gene is not matched at one end of the junction; a read error may be the cause. The V gene is TRBV27, the J gene TRBJ2-7, with 12 positions matching TRBD1. CDR1 is MNHEY and CDR2 is SMNVEV in the germline V gene (reference sequence). The CDR3 length is 14 residues. CDR3 residues: CASKGTGGSHEQYF. The CDR3 DNA is TGTGCCAGCAAAGGGACAGGGGGCTCCCACGAGCAGTACTTC.

The V and J genes are TRBV28 and TRBJ1-1; a possible D gene is TRBD1 (5 bases). The CDR3 totals 15 residues. V lost 7 bases and J lost 4, with 19 bases in between. Germline CDR1 reads MDHEN; CDR2 reads SYDVKM. The CDR3 DNA sequence: TGTGCCAGCAACTCGGGCGGCAGGGAAGCCACTGAAGCTTTCTTT. This codes for CASNSGGREATEAFF.

The genes are TRBV10-3 and TRBJ2-1, with D perhaps TRBD2 (6 bases). The length of the CDR3 is 13 residues. CDR1 and CDR2 from the germline V gene are ENHRY and SYGVKD. The V and J ends lost 6 bases and 8 bases respectively, with 14 bases between them. The CDR3 sequence is CAIRGRLDYEQFF. The CDR3 bases are TGTGCCATCAGGGGTCGACTAGACTATGAGCAGTTCTTC.

The J gene is TRBJ1-3, the V gene TRBV25-1, with 7 bases identical to TRBD1. The trim removed 3 bases at V and 2 bases at J, leaving 10 bases unmatched. This CDR3 is 17 amino acids long. The V gene's germline CDR1 is MGHDK and CDR2 SYGVNS. The CDR3 DNA sequence: TGTGCCAGCAGTGACATTCATCTCGACAGGGCTGGAAACACCATATATTTT. Translated: CASSDIHLDRAGNTIYF.

This chain links TRBV18 with TRBJ2-3; D is unclear. Germline CDR1 reads KGHSH; CDR2 reads LQKENI. The CDR3 sequence is 14 residues long. V shed 5 bases and J shed 2 bases, with 11 bases lying between them. The CDR3 bases are TGTGCCAGCTCAGACCTGGGATACACAGATACGCAGTATTTT. It codes for CASSDLGYTDTQYF.

This clone was counted once. The junction does not match germline at one end; this may be a read error. J is TRBJ1-1 and V is TRBV7-9; D may be TRBD1 (6 bases). Per the germline V gene, CDR1 is SEHNR and CDR2 is FQNEAQ (reference sequence). The CDR3 loop spans 16 amino acids. CDR3 DNA sequence: TGCGCCAGCAGCCAAGATCTCGGAGGGGGTGGGACTGAAGCTTTCTTT. This codes for CASSQDLGGGGTEAFF.

CDR3 region: CASRELAGPYNEQFF. The DNA for the CDR3 is TGCGCCAGCAGAGAACTAGCGGGACCCTACAATGAGCAGTTCTTC. J is TRBJ2-1 and V is TRBV10-2; 10 bases map to TRBD2. Germline V gene data show CDR1 as WSHSY and CDR2 as SAAADI. The CDR3 length is 15 residues. With V trimmed by 6 bases and J by 2 bases, 4 bases remained unmatched.

This rearrangement joins TRBV7-2 to TRBJ2-5; D uncertain. The V end was cut by 1 base, the J end by 2 bases, with 8 bases between. Germline lookup yields CDR1 SGHTA and CDR2 FQGNSA. CDR3 length: 14 residues. The DNA for the CDR3 is TGTGCCAGCAGCTTAGAGCCATCACAAGAGACCCAGTACTTC. Translating it yields CASSLEPSQETQYF.

Notes on this clone: The sample contains more than one DNA sequence encoding this CDR3. This rearrangement joins TRBV19 to TRBJ1-2; 8 positions match TRBD1. J gave up 3 bases and V 5 bases, and 2 bases lay outside the gene matches. Looked up from germline, CDR1 is LNHDA and CDR2 is SQIVND (reference sequence). The length of the CDR3 is 13 residues. The CDR3 loop reads CASSLQGDYGYTF. The DNA for the CDR3 is TGTGCCAGTAGTTTACAGGGGGACTATGGCTACACCTTC.

Comments on this clone: This specimen includes other DNA sequences encoding the same CDR3. The chain couples TRBV6-5 to TRBJ1-3; possibly TRBD1 for D (5 bases). V dropped 2 bases and J dropped 4 bases, with 12 bases sitting between them. The CDR3 runs 15 residues. The germline V gene has CDR1 MNHEY and CDR2 SVGAGI. The CDR3 reads CASSYGQGAGNTIYF. As DNA, the CDR3 is TGTGCCAGCAGTTACGGCCAGGGAGCCGGAAACACCATATATTTT.

The gene calls are TRBV6-5 and TRBJ2-7; no reliable D call. The V gene's germline CDR1 is MNHEY and CDR2 SVGAGI. V was pared by 5 bases and J by 3 bases, with 11 bases between. The CDR3 consists of 13 residues. The CDR3 is CASSKFGGYEQYF. CDR3 nucleotides: TGTGCCAGCAGTAAGTTCGGTGGCTACGAGCAGTACTTC.

J is TRBJ2-4 and V is TRBV28, with 7 bases identical to TRBD1. There are 15 residues in the CDR3. Per germline, CDR1 MDHEN and CDR2 SYDVKM. J gave up 1 base and V 1 base, and 1 base lay outside the gene matches. For the CDR3, the DNA is TGTGCCAGCAGTTTATTCAGGGGGGCCAAAAACATTCAGTACTTC. Protein product: CASSLFRGAKNIQYF.

The genes are TRBV11-2 and TRBJ1-4; TRBD1 agrees at 9 bases. The CDR3 covers 15 residues. Trimming at V came to 6 bases and at J to 8 bases, leaving 10 bases not matched to a gene. Germline loops: CDR1 SGHAT, CDR2 FQNNGV. CDR3 sequence: CASRQNRGRKEKLFF. The CDR3 DNA follows: TGTGCCAGCAGGCAAAACAGGGGGCGAAAAGAAAAACTGTTTTTT.